What follows are 30 T cell receptor beta chains derived from one specimen sequenced in a study of memory CD4+ T cells and cytomegalovirus serostatus. Single viable CD3+CD4+CD8-CD45RO+ cells were sorted as the memory CD4+ T cells. Using immunoSEQ multiplex PCR, the repertoire was profiled, and TCRdb retains in-frame clones only, with some absent. The table has tens of thousands of clones, about three quarters seen once; the top ten hold 2.6%. Material: memory CD4+ T cells from blood. The receptors here all came from an adult in good health and CMV-seropositive.

J is TRBJ1-5 and V is TRBV19; TRBD1 might be the D (6 bases). Germline CDR1 LNHDA, CDR2 SQIVND (reference sequence). Trimming took off 6 bases at V and 3 bases at J, with 21 bases between the two ends. This CDR3 region has 17 residues. The CDR3 spells CASSPRAQGTLNQPQHF. Written as DNA, the CDR3 is TGTGCCAGTAGCCCTAGGGCGCAGGGGACCCTCAATCAGCCCCAGCATTTT.

The J gene is TRBJ2-2, the V gene TRBV2, with TRBD1 matching 8 bases. The V and J ends lost 8 bases and 1 base, in that order; junction bases with no gene match: 6. CDR3 length: 15 residues. Germline CDR1 SNHLY, CDR2 FYNNEI. The CDR3 protein is CASRTGTGNTGELFF. Written as DNA, the CDR3 is TGTGCCAGCCGCACCGGGACAGGGAACACCGGGGAGCTGTTTTTT.

Concerning this clone itself: At the DNA level, this CDR3 is encoded by other sequences in the same sample as well. The V and J genes are TRBV9 and TRBJ2-7; D is ambiguous. This CDR3 has 14 amino acids. The germline V gene encodes CDR1 SGDLS and CDR2 YYNGEE. The V end was cut by 0 bases, the J end by 0 bases, with 7 bases between. The CDR3 loop reads CASSVASSSYEQYF. The DNA of the CDR3 is TGTGCCAGCAGCGTAGCTAGTAGCTCCTACGAGCAGTACTTC.

This chain connects TRBV5-1 to TRBJ2-3; D may be TRBD1 or TRBD2 (5 bases each). V shed 1 base and J shed 0 bases, with 9 bases lying between them. CDR1 is SGHRS, CDR2 YFSETQ, per germline. This CDR3 has 15 amino acids. The chain's CDR3 is CASSLRGDSTDTQYF. CDR3 sequence (DNA): TGCGCCAGCAGCTTGAGGGGAGATAGCACAGATACGCAGTATTTT.

The rearrangement uses TRBV6-1 and TRBJ2-1; possible D gene TRBD1, 5 bases. Trimming removed 9 bases from V and 3 bases from J, with 12 bases in between. This CDR3 has 13 amino acids. The germline CDR1 and CDR2 sequences are MNHNS and SASEGT. The CDR3 spells CASYRTDYNEQFF. The CDR3 bases are TGTGCCAGTTACAGGACGGACTACAATGAGCAGTTCTTC.

The chain employs TRBV2 and TRBJ2-2; D might be TRBD2 (5 bases). CDR3 length: 14 amino acids. V lost 7 bases to trimming and J lost 3 bases, with 12 bases between them. Germline V CDR1 and CDR2: SNHLY, FYNNEI. CDR3 sequence reads: CASKGGGYTGELFF. The DNA for the CDR3 is TGTGCCAGCAAAGGCGGAGGTTACACCGGGGAGCTGTTTTTT.

Only one count was recorded for this clone. The chain uses TRBV7-9 and TRBJ1-1, with 8 nucleotides matching TRBD1. This CDR3 is built from 17 residues. J was trimmed by 0 bases and V by 5 bases; bases with no gene match: 11. Looked up from germline, CDR1 is SEHNR and CDR2 is FQNEAQ (reference sequence). For the CDR3, the DNA is TGTGCCAGCAGCCCACGGACAGGGAACCCCATGAACACTGAAGCTTTCTTT. Amino acids: CASSPRTGNPMNTEAFF.

This clone has only one observation. The chain recombines TRBV4-2 with TRBJ2-1; 8 bases line up with TRBD2. Germline V CDR1 and CDR2: LGHNA, YNFKEQ. The CDR3 sequence is 15 residues long. After removal of 1 base from V and 5 bases from J, the junction contained 4 bases not matched to a gene. CDR3 sequence: CASSQGTSGNNEQFF. Written as DNA, the CDR3 is TGTGCCAGCAGCCAAGGCACTAGCGGAAACAATGAGCAGTTCTTC.

This clone has more than one count but fewer than ten. This chain connects TRBV4-1 to TRBJ1-1; no firm D call. Trimming took 1 base from V and 2 from J, leaving 5 bases between them. Germline loops: CDR1 MGHRA, CDR2 YSYEKL. The CDR3 totals 13 residues. The CDR3 DNA reads TGCGCCAGCAGCCAAGTGGACAACACTGAAGCTTTCTTT. As protein: CASSQVDNTEAFF.

This chain joins TRBV7-2 and TRBJ1-2; D gene uncertain. Trimming cost V 3 bases and J 10 bases, with 9 bases left between them. The CDR3 extends over 11 amino acids. The germline V gene has CDR1 SGHTA and CDR2 FQGNSA. CDR3: CASSFRFYYTF. The DNA for the CDR3 is TGTGCCAGCAGCTTCCGGTTCTACTACACCTTC. Drawing the rest from reference TRBV7-2 and TRBJ1-2, the complete variable domain is GAGVSQSPSNKVTEKGKDVELRCDPISGHTALYWYRQSLGQGLEFLIYFQGNSAPDKSGLPSDRFSAERTGGSVSTLTIQRTQQEDSAVYLCASSFRFYYTFGSGTRLTVV.

The rearrangement links TRBV5-5 to TRBJ1-5; 11 bases line up with TRBD1. In germline, CDR1 is SGHKS, CDR2 YYEKEE (reference sequence). After removal of 2 bases from V and 7 bases from J, the junction contained 8 bases not matched to a gene. This CDR3 has 16 amino acids. The chain's CDR3 is CASSFGQGAGSQPQHF. The CDR3 nucleotides are TGTGCCAGCAGCTTCGGACAGGGGGCTGGGAGCCAGCCCCAGCATTTT. Looking up the rest from reference TRBV5-5 and TRBJ1-5 gives the full variable domain: DAGVTQSPTHLIKTRGQQVTLRCSPISGHKSVSWYQQVLGQGPQFIFQYYEKEERGRGNFPDRFSARQFPNYSSELNVNALLLGDSALYLCASSFGQGAGSQPQHFGDGTRLSIL.

This clone has just one count. This chain links TRBV7-6 with TRBJ2-7; 10 nucleotides agree with TRBD2. This CDR3 region has 17 residues. V shed 7 bases and J 2 bases; nucleotides not matched to a gene: 14. Per germline, CDR1 SGHVS and CDR2 FNYEAQ. The CDR3 protein is CASIPEPKREGPYEQYV. Here the CDR3 DNA reads TGTGCCAGCATTCCTGAACCCAAGCGGGAGGGCCCCTACGAGCAGTACGTC.

The chain has TRBV19 and TRBJ2-6; D possibly corresponds to TRBD1 (5 bases). The V end lost 5 bases, the J end lost 1 base, and 12 bases lay between the germline ends. The length of the CDR3 is 16 residues. In germline, CDR1 is LNHDA, CDR2 SQIVND (reference sequence). DNA for the CDR3: TGTGCCAGTAGTCCCGCCCCAGGGTCTGGGGCCAACGTCCTGACTTTC. Protein sequence: CASSPAPGSGANVLTF.

This clone was seen a handful of times. The chain joins TRBV6-5 to TRBJ2-5, with D maybe TRBD2 (6 bases). The CDR3 runs to 15 residues. Germline-derived CDR1 and CDR2 are MNHEY and SVGAGI. V was clipped by 2 bases and J by 1 base, with 11 bases between them. CDR3 sequence reads: CASSYRRGPQETQYF. The DNA of the CDR3 is TGTGCCAGCAGTTACCGGCGGGGACCCCAAGAGACCCAGTACTTC.

The rearrangement joins TRBV11-2 to TRBJ2-3; D not resolved. Per germline, CDR1 SGHAT and CDR2 FQNNGV. The V end was cut by 0 bases, the J end by 5 bases, with 3 bases between. This CDR3 has 12 residues. The CDR3, as DNA: TGTGCCAGCAGCTTAGACAGAGATACGCAGTATTTT. Translated, it gives CASSLDRDTQYF.

This clone showed up just a few times. The rearrangement uses TRBV6-6 and TRBJ1-2; TRBD1 matches 7 bases. The CDR3 runs to 16 residues. J was trimmed by 6 bases and V by 3 bases; bases with no gene match: 13. Germline CDR1 is MNHNY and CDR2 is SVGAGI (reference sequence). CDR3 nucleotides: TGTGCCAGCAGTTATAGACCGAACAGGGGAGGGGATGGCTACACCTTC. Amino acids: CASSYRPNRGGDGYTF.

The rearrangement uses TRBV7-2 and TRBJ1-2; 9 bases are shared with TRBD1. J gave up 2 bases and V 4 bases, and 14 bases lay outside the gene matches. CDR1 is SGHTA and CDR2 is FQGNSA in the germline V gene. The CDR3 runs to 18 residues. The CDR3 is CASSSTPGQGNENYGYTF. The DNA of the CDR3 is TGTGCCAGCAGCTCTACTCCGGGACAGGGAAACGAGAACTATGGCTACACCTTC.

This clone was seen once. The chain carries TRBV10-2 and TRBJ2-3; the match to TRBD2 covers 7 bases. The CDR3 is 12 residues long. The germline CDR1 and CDR2 sequences are WSHSY and SAAADI. Losses at the gene ends were 6 bases for V and 3 bases for J; bases not matched to a gene: 0. This chain's CDR3 is CASRAGTDTQYF. In DNA form, the CDR3 reads TGCGCCAGCAGAGCGGGGACAGATACGCAGTATTTT.

This chain connects TRBV30 to TRBJ2-3; no clear D gene. This CDR3 has 14 residues. Germline-derived CDR1 and CDR2 are GTSNPN and SVGIG (reference sequence). Trimming stripped 5 bases from V and 7 bases from J, with 19 bases between. CDR3 coding DNA: TGTGCCTGGGCCACGGCCTTCTACCATCATACGCAGTATTTT. This codes for CAWATAFYHHTQYF.

In its sample, this clone was seen a few times. CDR3 region: CASSLGGRAQETQYF. CDR3 DNA: TGCGCCAGCAGCTTGGGCGGGAGGGCACAAGAGACCCAGTACTTC. V usage is TRBV5-1 and J usage is TRBJ2-5; the match to TRBD2 covers 9 bases. Germline V lookup: CDR1 SGHRS, CDR2 YFSETQ. CDR3 length: 15 residues. Trimming took 0 bases from V and 2 from J; bases not matched to a gene: 2. Full variable domain (outside the CDR3, taken from reference TRBV5-1 and TRBJ2-5): KAGVTQTPRYLIKTRGQQVTLSCSPISGHRSVSWYQQTPGQGLQFLFEYFSETQRNKGNFPGRFSGRQFSNSRSEMNVSTLELGDSALYLCASSLGGRAQETQYFGPGTRLLVL.

This sequence joins TRBV29-1 and TRBJ2-1, with no clear D. V was cut by 3 bases and J by 3 bases, with 12 bases left in between. Germline CDR1 and CDR2: SQVTM and ANQGSEA. The CDR3 loop spans 14 amino acids. The CDR3 here is CSVDATFIYNEQFF. The CDR3 DNA is TGCAGCGTTGACGCTACATTCATCTACAATGAGCAGTTCTTC.

This clone appeared a few times. V and J are TRBV5-6 and TRBJ2-5; TRBD1 is a possible D gene (6 bases). This CDR3 is built from 14 residues. V was shortened by 4 bases and J by 0 bases, with 10 bases between the two germline ends. The germline CDR1 and CDR2 sequences are SGHDT and YYEEEE. The CDR3: CASSAGTYQETQYF. DNA for the CDR3: TGTGCCAGCAGCGCCGGGACATACCAAGAGACCCAGTACTTC.

Turning to this clone: The sample has other DNA sequences that encode this CDR3 too. The chain carries TRBV15 and TRBJ2-5, with D unresolved. The length of the CDR3 is 13 residues. The germline V gene encodes CDR1 LNHNV and CDR2 YYDKDF (reference sequence). V was pared by 0 bases and J by 5 bases, with 7 bases between. CDR3 nucleotide sequence: TGTGCCACCAGCAGAGATCAAGGGGAGACCCAGTACTTC. Its translation is CATSRDQGETQYF.

The rearrangement uses TRBV19 and TRBJ2-1; TRBD2 agrees at 12 bases. Germline V CDR1 and CDR2: LNHDA, SQIVND (reference sequence). The CDR3 contains 16 residues. Trimming removed 5 bases from V and 8 bases from J; junction bases left unmatched: 10. The CDR3 spells CASSPRASGRADEQFF. Here the CDR3 DNA reads TGTGCCAGTAGTCCTCGGGCTAGCGGGAGGGCGGATGAGCAGTTCTTC.

The rearrangement links TRBV10-1 to TRBJ2-3, with D perhaps matching TRBD1 (6 bases). Germline CDR1 is WNHNN and CDR2 is SYGVQD (reference sequence). V lost 7 bases to trimming and J lost 1 base, with 15 bases between them. The CDR3 is made up of 15 amino acids. The CDR3 nucleotides are TGCGCCAGCACAGGGGAACACCCTTGCACAGATACGCAGTATTTT. It translates to CASTGEHPCTDTQYF.

This sequence joins TRBV18 and TRBJ2-3; D might be TRBD2 (5 bases). CDR3 length: 14 residues. Per the germline V gene, CDR1 is KGHSH and CDR2 is LQKENI. V gave up 3 bases and J gave up 3 bases, with 10 bases separating them. In nucleotides, the CDR3 is TGTGCCAGCTCACCTATGAGGGTGACAGATACGCAGTATTTT. The encoded protein is CASSPMRVTDTQYF.

The J gene is TRBJ1-4, the V gene TRBV21-1; the D call in the table, TRBD1, was not verified against the DNA. TRBV21-1 is termed a pseudogene. This CDR3 is 17 amino acids long. CDR3 amino acids: CASSKEQPTLANEKLFF. DNA for the CDR3: TGTGCCAGCAGCAAAGAACAGCCGACCTTGGCTAATGAAAAACTGTTTTTT.

The rearrangement links TRBV5-1 to TRBJ2-2; D might be TRBD1 (5 bases). V was trimmed by 0 bases and J by 1 base, leaving 7 bases between them. The CDR3 is 15 amino acids. CDR1 SGHRS and CDR2 YFSETQ come from the germline V gene. The CDR3 reads CASSLGQMNTGELFF. The CDR3 bases are TGCGCCAGCAGCTTGGGACAGATGAACACCGGGGAGCTGTTTTTT.

The V and J genes are TRBV30 and TRBJ1-2; D is perhaps TRBD1 (6 bases). The germline V and J ends were trimmed by 5 bases and 4 bases, with 14 bases remaining between them. Germline V CDR1 and CDR2: GTSNPN, SVGIG (reference sequence). There are 13 residues in the CDR3. The DNA of the CDR3 is TGTGCCTGGTCTACAAGGGGGGGCTATGGCTACACCTTC. Its translation: CAWSTRGGYGYTF.

The chain recombines TRBV9 with TRBJ2-2; the D gene is possibly TRBD1 (7 bases). V shed 3 bases and J shed 2 bases, with 14 bases lying between them. CDR3 size: 16 residues. Germline CDR1 and CDR2: SGDLS and YYNGEE. The CDR3 sequence: CASSAPQGGNTGELFF. The CDR3 DNA reads TGTGCCAGCAGCGCTCCCCAGGGGGGAAACACCGGGGAGCTGTTTTTT.